The 19 T cell receptor beta chains below come from one sample, sequenced in a study of tumor and adjacent non-tumor tissue in lung cancer. Three rounds of nested PCR, following a modified ARM-PCR protocol, produced the TCRbeta library. TCRdb used MiXCR to reprocess the multiplex PCR reads, holding one entry per CDR3 protein. The sample lists about 76,000 distinct CDR3 sequences, approximately 78% occurring once. RNA was extracted from bulk tissue without any cell sorting. This non-tumor lung sample came from over 3 cm beyond the tumor edge. The source material was distant non-tumor lung tissue. The receptors originated from a man between 60 and 70 years old with non-small cell lung cancer.

Concerning this clonotype itself: The missing conserved phenylalanine or tryptophan at the end of this CDR3 makes a read error likely. This chain joins TRBV11-2 and TRBJ2-3; a weak D match, TRBD2 (6 bases). Germline CDR1 is SGHAT and CDR2 is FQNNGV. Trimming took off 4 bases at V and 10 bases at J, with 21 bases between the two ends. This CDR3 contains 15 residues. The CDR3 spells CASSSGRQYTGAQYI. CDR3 DNA: TGTGCCAGCAGCTCAGGGAGGCAATACACAGGTGCGCAGTATATT.

A word on this clonotype: At one boundary the junction diverges from the germline segment, which might be a read error. This sequence joins TRBV29-1 and TRBJ2-7; a weak D match, TRBD2 (5 bases). This CDR3 has 13 residues. Germline V gene sequence: CDR1 SQVTM, CDR2 ANQGSEA. This CDR3 reads CSDPLAGPYEQYF. The CDR3 bases are TGTAGCGATCCTCTGGCCGGGCCCTACGAGCAGTACTTC.

This clonotype was recorded at least ten times. V usage is TRBV6-1 and J usage is TRBJ1-4, with a tentative D call TRBD1 (6 bases). Between the trimmed V and J ends, which lost 4 bases and 0 bases, there was a span of 18 bases. The CDR3 is 18 residues long. The germline CDR1 and CDR2 sequences are MNHNS and SASEGT. DNA for the CDR3: TGTGCCAGCAGTGCCGAGGGGGTCGACCGCTCAACTAATGAAAAACTGTTTTTT. Its protein is CASSAEGVDRSTNEKLFF.

This clonotype was seen repeatedly, ten times or more. The V and J genes are TRBV4-1 and TRBJ1-4; D unclear. CDR3 length: 15 residues. V gave up 3 bases and J gave up 4 bases, with 12 bases separating them. Germline CDR1 is MGHRA and CDR2 is YSYEKL. CDR3 amino acids: CASSHSSTGNEKLFF. CDR3 sequence (DNA): TGCGCCAGCAGCCACAGCAGCACCGGTAATGAAAAACTGTTTTTT.

In regard to this clonotype: Sequence at one end of the junction differs from germline and may be a read error. The CDR3 loop reads CCARDSSGIYGQYF. In DNA, the CDR3 is TGCTGTGCTAGAGACTCCTCAGGGATCTACGGGCAGTACTTC. The chain couples TRBV20-1 to TRBJ2-7; D is perhaps TRBD1 (5 bases). The CDR3 runs to 14 residues. Looked up from germline, CDR1 is DFQATT and CDR2 is SNEGSKA (reference sequence).

About this clonotype: A junction boundary mismatches the germline segment, possibly from a read error. This rearrangement joins TRBV11-2 to TRBJ2-5; D remains ambiguous. Germline V gene lookup returns CDR1 SGHAT and CDR2 FQNNGV. This CDR3 is built from 16 residues. As DNA, the CDR3 is TGTGCCAGCAGCTCCACAATGTGGGAACCAAAGGAGACCCAGTATTTC. Translation gives CASSSTMWEPKETQYF.

Of note for this clonotype: A junction boundary mismatches the germline segment, possibly from a read error. CDR3 sequence (DNA): TGTGCCAGCAATAACGTTGGCGTTACCTCCTACAATGAGCGGTTCTTC. It translates to CASNNVGVTSYNERFF. The rearrangement links TRBV12-3 or TRBV12-4 to TRBJ2-1; D not resolved. CDR3 length: 16 amino acids.

This clonotype has ten or more counts. This may arise from a read error, as a much more abundant clone is one base away. The chain joins TRBV20-1 to TRBJ2-1, with D possibly matching TRBD2 (6 bases). Trimming stripped 4 bases from V and 2 bases from J, with 15 bases between. The CDR3 extends over 15 amino acids. The V gene's germline CDR1 is DFQATT and CDR2 SNEGSKA (reference sequence). CDR3 region: CSAKLSSVAYNEQFF. The CDR3 DNA follows: TGCAGTGCTAAGTTGTCTAGCGTGGCCTACAATGAGCAGTTCTTC.

About this clonotype: The junction shows a germline mismatch at one end, possibly a read error. V gene TRBV20-1 combines with J gene TRBJ2-2, with 7 bases identical to TRBD1. This CDR3 is built from 14 residues. CDR1 DFQATT and CDR2 SNEGSKA come from the germline V gene (reference sequence). In DNA form, the CDR3 reads TGCAGTGCCACGAGCAGGGGGAGCACCGGGGAACTGTTTTTT. Its protein product is CSATSRGSTGELFF.

On this clonotype itself: This likely comes from a read error, as the CDR3 has no conserved phenylalanine or tryptophan at its end. This chain joins TRBV20-1 and TRBJ2-1; 9 bases agree with TRBD1. In germline, CDR1 is DFQATT, CDR2 SNEGSKA (reference sequence). CDR3 length: 14 amino acids. The CDR3 nucleotides are TGCAATGCTGGAGTTCAGAGGGGACAGGGTGAGCAGTTCTTA. The encoded protein is CNAGVQRGQGEQFL.

Turning to this clonotype: One junction end does not reproduce the germline sequence, and a read error may be involved. The chain uses TRBV11-1 and TRBJ2-5; 7 bases fit TRBD2. The CDR3 spans 13 residues. Germline CDR1 is SGHAT and CDR2 is FQDESV (reference sequence). The CDR3 bases are TGTGCCAGCAGCTTAGCAACCGGGGGGACCCCGTACTTC. Translated, it gives CASSLATGGTPYF.

Concerning this clonotype: Being one base from a much bigger clone, this may be a read error. The chain has TRBV14 and TRBJ1-6, with D maybe TRBD1 (6 bases). Trimming removed 4 bases from V and 15 bases from J, with 19 bases in between. This CDR3 contains 14 residues. Germline lookup yields CDR1 SGHDN and CDR2 FVKESK. CDR3: CASSPTGFRPLLHF. The CDR3 coding sequence is TGTGCCAGCAGCCCTACAGGGTTTCGGCCACTCCTCCACTTT. Filled out from reference TRBV14 and TRBJ1-6, the complete variable domain reads EAGVTQFPSHSVIEKGQTVTLRCDPISGHDNLYWYRRVMGKEIKFLLHFVKESKQDESGMPNNRFLAERTGGTYSTLKVQPAELEDSGVYFCASSPTGFRPLLHFGNGTRLTVT.

Concerning this clonotype itself: It is likely a read error, because the conserved phenylalanine at the end of the CDR3 is missing. The chain combines TRBV6-1 with TRBJ1-5; D call uncertain. The end of the DNA aligns better with TRBJ2-3, so the J call may be wrong. The CDR3 is 14 amino acids. Germline CDR1 reads MNHNS; CDR2 reads SASEGT. Written as DNA, the CDR3 is TGTGCCAGCAGCCCGGAGATCCTAAATCAGCCCCAGTATGTT. Protein: CASSPEILNQPQYV.

Notes on this clonotype: The CDR3 ends on some other residue instead of the conserved phenylalanine or tryptophan, so this is likely a read error. The DNA is left out, because the CDR3 cannot be placed on it with certainty; the CDR3 is given as TCRdb lists it. The chain employs TRBV12-3 or TRBV12-4 and TRBJ2-7. Inclusive of both ends, the CDR3 amounts to 14 amino acids. The CDR3 loop is CASSLAGLAYEQYI.

This clonotype was counted many times. This chain connects TRBV5-6 to TRBJ1-1; 10 nucleotides match TRBD1. The ends lost 0 bases at V and 0 bases at J; junction bases unmatched: 14. Germline lookup yields CDR1 SGHDT and CDR2 YYEEEE. The CDR3 loop spans 20 amino acids. Here the CDR3 reads CASSLAYRDRGPWLNTEAFF. Written as DNA, the CDR3 is TGTGCCAGCAGCTTGGCGTACCGGGACAGGGGTCCATGGTTGAACACTGAAGCTTTCTTT. The full variable domain, with the rest looked up from reference TRBV5-6 and TRBJ1-1, is DAGVTQSPTHLIKTRGQQVTLRCSPKSGHDTVSWYQQALGQGPQFIFQYYEEEERQRGNFPDRFSGHQFPNYSSELNVNALLLGDSALYLCASSLAYRDRGPWLNTEAFFGQGTRLTVV.

A word on this clonotype: One end of the junction varies from germline; a read error may be responsible. The chain carries TRBV11-2 and TRBJ2-5, with D perhaps matching TRBD2 (7 bases). The CDR3 loop spans 16 amino acids. Germline V gene lookup returns CDR1 SGHAT and CDR2 FQNNGV. CDR3 residues: CARSTTMGGPKETQNF. CDR3 DNA sequence: TGTGCCAGGAGCACCACAATGGGGGGGCCAAAGGAGACCCAGAACTTC. Looking up the rest from reference TRBV11-2 and TRBJ2-5 gives the full variable domain: EAGVAQSPRYKIIEKRQSVAFWCNPISGHATLYWYQQILGQGPKLLIQFQNNGVVDDSQLPKDRFSAERLKGVDSTLKIQPAKLEDSAVYLCARSTTMGGPKETQNFGPGTRLLVL.

Note on this clonotype: A much bigger clone sits one base away, suggesting this may be a read error. The V call is TRBV11-2, the J call TRBJ1-1, with D maybe TRBD1 (6 bases). Germline V gene sequence: CDR1 SGHAT, CDR2 FQNNGV. There are 14 residues in the CDR3. The CDR3, as DNA: TGTGCCAGCAGCCCCGATACAGGGTACACTGAAGTTTTCTTT. Translated, it gives CASSPDTGYTEVFF.

Details on this clonotype: Relative to the germline gene, one junction end is altered; a read error may explain this. This chain connects TRBV7-2 to TRBJ2-7; 8 bases agree with TRBD2. From germline, CDR1 is SGHTA and CDR2 FQGNSA. This CDR3 spans 14 amino acids. The CDR3 DNA sequence: TGTGTCAGCAGCCGCCGACTATCGGGGGGGGAGCAGTACTTC. Encoded protein: CVSSRRLSGGEQYF.

The chain couples TRBV7-2 to TRBJ1-3; D is unresolved. This CDR3 is built from 13 residues. In germline, CDR1 is SGHTA, CDR2 FQGNSA. Trimming took 2 bases from V and 6 from J, leaving 8 bases between them. In DNA form, the CDR3 reads TGTGCCAGCAGCTTATCCCGCCAAAACACCATATATTTT. Its translation is CASSLSRQNTIYF.